The TCR beta chain described here comes from a study of OX40 agonist ivuxolimab in advanced cancers. Study details: Across the patients, intravenous ivuxolimab was delivered every 2 weeks at 0.01 to 10 mg/kg.

Only one count was recorded for this clone. Germline loops: CDR1 SGHRS, CDR2 YFSETQ. V dropped 3 bases and J dropped 3; count of bases not matched to a gene: 8. The CDR3 sequence is 16 residues long. Using immunoSEQ multiplex PCR, the repertoire was profiled, and TCRdb retains in-frame clones only, with some absent. This table has over 55,000 clones, around 83% appearing once. The receptor was isolated from an adult with an advanced solid tumor such as melanoma, head and neck, liver or kidney cancer. The chain is built from TRBV5-1 and TRBJ1-4, with 7 positions matching TRBD1. The specimen was CD4+ or CD8+ T cells sorted from blood, collected in a trial of the OX40 agonist ivuxolimab. CDR3: CASSSGQVRANEKLFF. The CDR3 coding sequence is TGCGCCAGCAGCTCAGGACAGGTCAGGGCTAATGAAAAACTGTTTTTT.